This T cell receptor beta chain stems from a study of cytomegalovirus exposure and HLA in healthy donors (TCRdb year 2017). Study-level background: According to an earlier analysis of several hundred of the donors, some 180 million T cells yielded 95 million to 140 million unique TCR beta sequences and 276 Gb of sequence data. An early release that covered about 640 HLA-typed donors contained approximately 300 gigabases of sequencing data and some 87 million unique TCR sequences. The genetic ancestry cluster associated with self-reported Caucasian donors included around four fifths of the approximately 410 genotyped donors. The aim of the study was to test whether cataloging public T cell receptors could identify signatures of past pathogen exposure. The study profiled the T cell repertoires of approximately 700 subjects by immunosequencing and related them to cytomegalovirus serostatus. Besides the first cohort of 500 to 700 subjects, a separate validation cohort made up of 95 to 150 different subjects was used. To predict cytomegalovirus infection status, the study combined high-throughput TCR immunosequencing, statistical association of individual TCRs with disease status, and machine learning. A later analysis re-examined previously published TCR beta repertoires from just over 650 donors and added high-resolution HLA genotyping to investigate patterns of TCR occurrence. Rather than using new phenotypic data, the later analysis identified candidate immune exposures from TCR beta sequences and from how often those sequences occurred across donors. To decide whether each TCR beta V gene segment behaved as functional or pseudogenic, an earlier analysis of several hundred of the donors relied on high-throughput TCR beta sequencing. Alongside the repertoire data, information on donor age, sex, ethnicity and CMV serostatus was compiled. A later genetic analysis used genome-wide SNP genotypes for about 65% of the roughly 700 donors, treating that subset as a discovery cohort. All discovery cohort repertoires had been generated using a single sequencing platform. HLA typing covered class I and class II loci at four-digit resolution. Typing coverage varied by locus: about 620-630 donors for A, B, C, DRB1 and DQB1; 500 to 550 for DQA1; 600 to 610 for DPA1; 450 to 480 for DPB1. About 5 DR-DQ haplotypes were handled as single units for association and clustering, since linkage in the cohort was strong. Among some 400 genotyped donors of the cohort, an average of approximately 230,000 unique TCR beta nucleotide sequences were sequenced per donor, roughly 20% of them non-productive. Overall study results and their limits: Cytomegalovirus status was reported to be diagnosed by the classifier with high specificity and sensitivity in both the original and validation cohorts. In a later analysis, the rate of TCR association differed among HLA loci, with DRB1 alleles having the most associated TCRs and HLA-C alleles having the fewest. In a later analysis, HLA-associated TCR beta chains showed more clonal expansion and lower generation probabilities than non-associated chains that were equally common. A few of the identified cytomegalovirus-associated TCR beta chains were confirmed in vitro to be specific for cytomegalovirus antigens. The sequencing pipeline was judged likely to have produced a cluster of highly shared sequence variants as a technical artifact. In a later analysis, 15,000 to 20,000 TCR beta sequences were associated with specific HLA alleles at a false discovery rate of 0.05. Because counts were too low, 15 to 20 rarely observed V segments, including chromosome 9 orphons, were left out of the earlier analysis of 500 to 650 of the donors. The cohort was sequenced for TCR beta chains only, and without alpha or paired-chain data the features that could be detected were limited. Correlated functional status among segregating V segments might reflect linkage disequilibrium, but an unknown experimental factor could not be ruled out. In a later genetic analysis, fewer N-insertions in productive TCRs were reported among donors in an Asian-associated ancestry cluster than the roughly 700-donor mean. Assigning TCR associations to individual alleles was difficult when HLA alleles, especially DR and DQ, strongly co-occurred. HLA typing was unavailable for some donors at each locus, so association tests used only the typed subset. A further reported finding was that TCR beta sequences accurately predicted the HLA-A and HLA-B alleles for most subjects in the first cohort. An association between a missense DCLRE1C variant and V-gene and J-gene trimming of TCR beta chains was found in a later genetic analysis and replicated in an independent cohort. Sequencing depth was assumed to be roughly uniform across donors in the presence/absence analyses, though that assumption may not hold. In a later analysis, most CMV-associated TCR beta chains were found to appear HLA-restricted, with HLA associations seemingly driven largely by CMV exposure. According to a later analysis, parvovirus B19, influenza, CMV and Epstein-Barr virus appeared linked to several top co-occurrence clusters. It was suggested by the authors that the approach could potentially be generalized to other disease states and immunological phenotypes. The only immune exposure information available for the cohort was CMV serostatus. Most TCR sequences were observed very rarely across donors, whereas some public TCRs were present in many individuals. Because the 87-base-pair reads could not distinguish some IMGT-functional V segments, including TRBV6-2 and TRBV6-3, those segments were excluded. A total of about 150 TCR beta chains were listed by the study as associated with cytomegalovirus. Broadly in line with IMGT annotations, most TCR beta V segments showed up in productive rearrangements about 87% or about 30% of the time in an earlier analysis of roughly 590 of the donors.

The protocol used for the library was the immunoSEQ multiplex PCR assay. A mixture of 60 forward primers for TCR Vbeta segments and 13 reverse primers for TCR Jbeta segments was used in the multiplex PCR. A multiplex PCR assay on genomic DNA amplified the CDR3 region of rearranged TCR beta genes. The Illumina HiSeq System was used to sequence the amplified TCR beta libraries as 87-base-pair reads. Concerning the study's data processing: A later analysis tallied about 77 million unique TCR beta chains across the 660 or so repertoires, and 10 million to 11 million of those chains were shared by two or more donors. Raw reads were error-corrected and collapsed into unique sequences by a nearest-neighbor algorithm in which closely related sequences were merged to remove PCR and sequencing errors. Alignment of CDR3 sequences to IMGT reference sequences was used to assign V, D and J gene segments. For a sequence to be retained, at least a six-nucleotide match to both a V gene segment and a J gene segment was required. A rearrangement was called productive if the CDR3 had no stop codons and remained in frame with V and J, and every other rearrangement was called non-productive. CDR3 was defined by IMGT convention, running from the second conserved V-encoded cysteine to the conserved J-encoded phenylalanine. The earlier analysis of fewer than 700 of the donors excluded sequences that lacked an unambiguous match to a single V gene segment. In an earlier analysis of a few hundred of the donors, V segments were called functional above 56.7% productive rearrangements and were called segregating when the between-donor standard deviation exceeded 5%. A statistical classification framework was built to diagnose cytomegalovirus status from the catalog of TCR beta chain sequences. A later analysis assigned V and J genes by comparing TCR nucleotide sequences with IMGT/GENE-DB human TR gene sequences. In a later analysis, CDR3 sequences and most-parsimonious VDJ recombination scenarios were assigned using the TCRdist pipeline. In a later analysis, each TCR beta chain was defined by its CDR3 amino acid sequence together with its V-gene family, and reads without a unique V-gene family were excluded. To address suspected cross-contamination and a sequencing artifact, a later analysis removed 592 highly shared, low-generation-probability nucleotide sequences. In a later analysis, a clonal expansion index was calculated for each public chain from normalized within-repertoire ranks of inferred template counts. In a later analysis, generation probabilities were computed with a VDJ recombination model fitted to out-of-frame rearrangements, and the resulting probabilities were checked against IGoR. In a later analysis, TCR-TCR, TCR-HLA and TCR-CMV co-occurrence was scored with hypergeometric tests, and a repertoire-size bias correction was applied to TCR pairs. To estimate false discovery rates, a later analysis permuted the HLA or CMV assignments 20 times. In a later analysis, co-occurring TCRs were grouped with DBSCAN, and TCRdist sequence similarity was added when clustering was performed within HLA-allele-positive subsets. Co-occurrence clustering excluded repertoires with fewer than 30,000 or more than 120,000 public chains, plus five with anomalous nucleotide sharing. What TCRdb holds here is the immuneACCESS table cut down to in-frame rearrangements. Part of the clones is not present; checked against another copy, under half of the missing clones reflect an unresolved V gene, and the others are unexplained. For V, J and clone size, that table is used; D and trimming come from the DNA. The sample table lists about 90,000 clones, about 62% of them with a count of one. 3.9% of the sample is taken by the ten largest.

CDR1 and CDR2, looked up from the germline V gene, are MDHEN and SYDVKM. Germline trimming amounts to 2 bases on V and 3 bases on J, with 6 as the count of junction bases outside the gene matches. From the cysteine up to the phenylalanine, the CDR3 has a length of 15 residues. Only the CDR3 DNA stays, 45 bases, in frame from base 1. Notes on this clone: The antigen it recognizes is unknown. No quality values exist for individual bases; no much larger clone is one base distant.

In total, just over 650 healthy bone marrow donors made up the cohort. All cohort members were sampled while nominally healthy, although unrecorded immune exposures were likely present. The donor was CMV seronegative and was included in the group of several hundred seronegative cohort members. A peripheral blood sample was provided by each donor, and peripheral blood mononuclear cells were used for TCR beta sequencing. Genomic DNA was extracted from the blood cell samples with the Qiagen DNeasy Blood Extraction Kit. This receptor was identified in a man in his thirties or forties in good health and CMV-seronegative. The sequencing sample was made of PBMCs. This chain is built from TRBV28 and TRBJ2-5; TRBD1 matches 7 bases in the middle. The nucleotide sequence reads as follows: TGTGCCAGCAGTTTAGTGGGTCAGGGGGAAGAGACCCAGTACTTC. Translated, this gives CASSLVGQGEETQYF.